This T cell receptor (beta chain) was retrieved from a study of Graves' ophthalmopathy and Graves' hyperthyroidism. Many counts were recorded for this clonotype. RNA transcripts yielded amplified TCR beta CDR3 regions. An initial RT-PCR round employing HTBI primers preceded a second-round multiplex PCR. One entry per CDR3 protein results from TCRdb running MiXCR on the multiplex PCR reads. The data show about 40,000 distinct CDR3 sequences, under 65% seen once. The receptor was derived from an adult man with Graves' ophthalmopathy. The sequenced material came from peripheral blood.

DNA of the CDR3: TGCAGCATCTTAGGACACCCGAGCACAGATACGCAGTATTTT. The encoded protein is CSILGHPSTDTQYF. This chain joins TRBV29-1 and TRBJ2-3; tentatively, D is TRBD1 (5 bases). The CDR3 is 14 residues long. Trimming stripped 8 bases from V and 0 bases from J, with 15 bases between. Germline values: CDR1 SQVTM, CDR2 ANQGSEA.